The 21 T cell receptor beta chains listed next were all sequenced from one sample in a study of OX40 agonist ivuxolimab in advanced cancers. The library was obtained by the immunoSEQ multiplex PCR assay. TCRdb's version of the immuneACCESS table is confined to in-frame rearrangements and falls short of the full clone set. An unresolved V gene accounts for under half of the shortfall where checked; the remainder is of unknown origin. Within this sample are around 70,000 clones, with under 95% of them counted one time only. The ten most abundant clones make up approximately 6% of the sample. The sample in question was CD4+ or CD8+ T cells sorted from blood, obtained in a trial of the OX40 agonist ivuxolimab. The receptors were gathered from an adult with an advanced solid tumor such as melanoma, head and neck, liver or kidney cancer.

The CDR3 protein is CASSSRENTEAFF. The CDR3 DNA reads TGTGCCAGCAGCTCTAGGGAGAACACTGAAGCTTTCTTT. The chain links TRBV6-5 to TRBJ1-1; the D is unclear. The CDR3 runs to 13 residues. V gave up 6 bases and J gave up 1 base, with 9 bases separating them. Germline CDR1 MNHEY, CDR2 SVGAGI.

The rearrangement joins TRBV4-3 to TRBJ2-1; weak D call: TRBD1 (5 bases). This CDR3 is 15 amino acids long. Germline V CDR1 and CDR2: LGHNA, YSLEER. Trimming cost V 3 bases and J 1 base, with 10 bases left between them. The CDR3 reads CASSQETVSYNEQFF. The CDR3 region has the DNA TGCGCCAGCAGCCAGGAGACAGTGTCCTACAATGAGCAGTTCTTC.

This clone was detected only a few times. J is TRBJ2-7 and V is TRBV4-1; D ambiguous. Germline CDR1 MGHRA, CDR2 YSYEKL. V lost 4 bases, J lost 4 bases, and 14 bases lay in between. The length of the CDR3 is 14 residues. The CDR3 is CASSLITQSYEQYF. The CDR3 nucleotides are TGCGCCAGCAGCCTTATAACTCAGAGTTACGAGCAGTACTTC.

The genes are TRBV9 and TRBJ2-1; TRBD1 aligns across 10 bases. The CDR3 runs to 17 residues. Germline V gene data show CDR1 as SGDLS and CDR2 as YYNGEE. The V segment lost 2 bases and the J segment 8 bases; nucleotides outside the gene matches: 13. The CDR3, as DNA: TGTGCCAGCAGCGTTTGGGGACGGACAGGGGGTTTGGATGAGCAGTTCTTC. As protein: CASSVWGRTGGLDEQFF. Full variable domain (outside the CDR3, taken from reference TRBV9 and TRBJ2-1): DSGVTQTPKHLITATGQRVTLRCSPRSGDLSVYWYQQSLDQGLQFLIQYYNGEERAKGNILERFSAQQFPDLHSELNLSSLELGDSALYFCASSVWGRTGGLDEQFFGPGTRLTVL.

The rearrangement uses TRBV11-2 and TRBJ1-1; 7 nucleotides line up with TRBD1. J lost 11 bases, V lost 1 base, and 7 bases had no gene match. Looked up from germline, CDR1 is SGHAT and CDR2 is FQNNGV. CDR3 length: 13 residues. The CDR3 sequence is CASSLGPGGFAFF. The CDR3 DNA sequence: TGTGCCAGCAGCTTAGGACCAGGGGGTTTTGCTTTCTTT.

The chain employs TRBV5-6 and TRBJ1-1; D is undetermined. Germline V lookup: CDR1 SGHDT, CDR2 YYEEEE. The length of the CDR3 is 12 residues. Trimming removed 2 bases from V and 1 base from J, with 3 bases in between. The CDR3 nucleotides are TGTGCCAGCAGCTTCCCGAACACTGAAGCTTTCTTT. It is translated as CASSFPNTEAFF.

The chain links TRBV9 to TRBJ1-2; D is uncertain. This CDR3 contains 15 residues. The V gene lost 3 bases and the J gene lost 4 bases, with 16 bases spanning the gap. Per germline, CDR1 SGDLS and CDR2 YYNGEE. CDR3 in amino acids: CASSGTDSGFYGYTF. CDR3 sequence (DNA): TGTGCCAGCAGCGGAACGGACTCGGGCTTCTATGGCTACACCTTC.

The rearrangement uses TRBV4-2 and TRBJ2-2; no reliable D call. The CDR3 is 13 residues long. From germline, CDR1 is LGHNA and CDR2 YNFKEQ. V was cut by 0 bases and J by 6 bases, with 5 bases left in between. The CDR3 region has the DNA TGTGCCAGCAGCCAAGAATCGGCCGGGGAGCTGTTTTTT. It yields the protein CASSQESAGELFF.

A note on this clone: Other DNA sequences of this sample code for an identical CDR3. The genes are TRBV7-9 and TRBJ1-3; D is ambiguous. The CDR3 has 16 residues. V was cut by 1 base and J by 0 bases, with 10 bases left in between. Germline V CDR1 and CDR2: SEHNR, FQNEAQ (reference sequence). The CDR3 region has the DNA TGTGCCAGCAGCTTAGAGAACCCGTTCTCTGGAAACACCATATATTTT. Translation gives CASSLENPFSGNTIYF.

The chain recombines TRBV4-3 with TRBJ2-7; TRBD2 aligns across 13 bases. This CDR3 has 17 residues. The junction had 8 bases not matched to a gene; V was cut back by 4 bases and J by 2 bases. Germline V gene data show CDR1 as LGHNA and CDR2 as YSLEER. CDR3 loop: CASSPGLAGKIAYEQYF. CDR3 nucleotides: TGCGCCAGCAGCCCGGGACTAGCGGGAAAGATCGCCTACGAGCAGTACTTC.

CDR3: CASSVDDSRYYYEQYF. DNA of the CDR3: TGTGCCAGCAGCGTAGACGACTCAAGGTATTACTACGAGCAGTACTTC. The chain is built from TRBV9 and TRBJ2-7; D unclear. Germline V gives CDR1 SGDLS, CDR2 YYNGEE. The CDR3 has 16 residues. With 0 bases removed from V and 3 bases from J, the gap between germline ends came to 16 bases.

The genes are TRBV4-1 and TRBJ1-1; D is undetermined. The CDR3 runs to 15 residues. Trimming shortened V by 0 bases and J by 0 bases, and 8 bases separated the two germline ends. Germline CDR1 and CDR2: MGHRA and YSYEKL. Here the CDR3 reads CASSQEKQLNTEAFF. The DNA for the CDR3 is TGCGCCAGCAGCCAAGAAAAACAGTTGAACACTGAAGCTTTCTTT.

The genes are TRBV9 and TRBJ1-2; TRBD1 might be the D (6 bases). V was trimmed by 2 bases and J by 2 bases, leaving 13 bases between them. This CDR3 region has 15 residues. Germline values: CDR1 SGDLS, CDR2 YYNGEE. Here the CDR3 reads CASSVSPTGNYGYTF. The DNA of the CDR3 is TGTGCCAGCAGCGTTTCCCCAACAGGGAACTATGGCTACACCTTC.

The gene calls are TRBV5-1 and TRBJ1-1, with D possibly being TRBD1 (5 bases). Trimming shortened V by 3 bases and J by 3 bases, and 12 bases separated the two germline ends. Germline values: CDR1 SGHRS, CDR2 YFSETQ. The CDR3 loop spans 14 amino acids. CDR3 in DNA: TGCGCCAGCAGCTGGAGGACGGGGGACACTGAAGCTTTCTTT. This translates into CASSWRTGDTEAFF. The full variable domain, completed using reference TRBV5-1 and TRBJ1-1, is KAGVTQTPRYLIKTRGQQVTLSCSPISGHRSVSWYQQTPGQGLQFLFEYFSETQRNKGNFPGRFSGRQFSNSRSEMNVSTLELGDSALYLCASSWRTGDTEAFFGQGTRLTVV.

This clone has just a few counts. The V gene is TRBV5-5, the J gene TRBJ2-7; 9 nucleotides agree with TRBD1. V shed 4 bases, J shed 7 bases, and the junction held 9 bases outside the gene matches. CDR3 length: 14 amino acids. The germline CDR1 and CDR2 sequences are SGHKS and YYEKEE (reference sequence). The CDR3 spells CASSTGTGLGEQYF. For the CDR3, the DNA is TGTGCCAGCAGCACCGGGACAGGGTTGGGGGAGCAGTACTTC.

The V call is TRBV19, the J call TRBJ1-5, with TRBD1 matching 9 bases. The J segment lost 2 bases and the V segment lost 9 bases, leaving 8 bases of the junction unmatched. In germline, CDR1 is LNHDA, CDR2 SQIVND (reference sequence). The CDR3 sequence is 15 residues long. The CDR3 DNA follows: TGTGCCAGCGCGGGACAGGGTCGGGGCAATCAGCCCCAGCATTTT. This translates into CASAGQGRGNQPQHF.

Concerning this clone: The same CDR3 can be traced to other DNA sequences in this sample. The J gene is TRBJ1-2, the V gene TRBV19; D remains unclear. Trimming took 1 base from V and 3 from J, leaving 6 bases between them. There are 13 residues in the CDR3. The germline gives CDR1 LNHDA, CDR2 SQIVND (reference sequence). The CDR3 protein is CASSIARDYGYTF. CDR3 DNA: TGTGCCAGTAGTATAGCCCGGGACTATGGCTACACCTTC.

This clone has just one count. The chain employs TRBV9 and TRBJ1-3; D is unresolved. Per the germline V gene, CDR1 is SGDLS and CDR2 is YYNGEE. This CDR3 is built from 17 residues. With 4 bases removed from V and 0 bases from J, the gap between germline ends came to 17 bases. The CDR3 sequence: CASSQFGRPSSGNTIYF. Written as DNA, the CDR3 is TGTGCCAGCAGCCAATTCGGGCGCCCGAGCTCTGGAAACACCATATATTTT.

The gene calls are TRBV6-6 and TRBJ2-1; 9 positions agree with TRBD1. V shed 5 bases and J 12 bases; nucleotides not matched to a gene: 14. There are 15 residues in the CDR3. Germline V gives CDR1 MNHNY, CDR2 SVGAGI (reference sequence). CDR3 sequence: CASSPGQGSPLLQFF. The CDR3 nucleotides read TGTGCCAGCAGTCCGGGACAGGGCTCCCCCCTGTTGCAGTTCTTC.

Here the CDR3 reads CASSFGQLRGYSNQPQHF. The CDR3 coding sequence is TGTGCCAGCAGTTTCGGGCAGCTTAGGGGTTATAGCAATCAGCCCCAGCATTTT. V and J are TRBV28 and TRBJ1-5; D possibly corresponds to TRBD1 (5 bases). CDR1 MDHEN and CDR2 SYDVKM come from the germline V gene. The V end was cut by 3 bases, the J end by 0 bases, with 18 bases between. The CDR3 extends over 18 amino acids.

CDR3 sequence reads: CASSLGTGHEAFF. Written as DNA, the CDR3 is TGTGCCAGCAGCTTGGGGACAGGCCATGAAGCTTTCTTT. The chain is built from TRBV7-2 and TRBJ1-1, with TRBD1 matching 8 bases. Germline values: CDR1 SGHTA, CDR2 FQGNSA. Losses at the gene ends were 3 bases for V and 7 bases for J; bases not matched to a gene: 4. There are 13 residues in the CDR3. Drawing the rest from reference TRBV7-2 and TRBJ1-1, the complete variable domain is GAGVSQSPSNKVTEKGKDVELRCDPISGHTALYWYRQSLGQGLEFLIYFQGNSAPDKSGLPSDRFSAERTGGSVSTLTIQRTQQEDSAVYLCASSLGTGHEAFFGQGTRLTVV.